This T cell receptor (beta chain) emerged from a study of post-analysis software for immune sequencing data. Across the whole study: Relapsing-remitting, secondary progressive and progressive-relapsing multiple sclerosis courses were included.

Presence of unique molecular identifiers characterized the TCR beta cDNA libraries. TCRdb itself ran the PCR reads through MiXCR, one entry per CDR3 protein. The table shows about 380,000 distinct CDR3 sequences, with around a third occurring only once. The junction had 7 bases not matched to a gene; V was cut back by 6 bases and J by 10 bases. The CDR3 consists of 14 residues. General study results and limits: Same-batch preparations were strongly co-clustered by F measure. Controls had significantly higher normalized Chao1 diversity than multiple sclerosis patients. Patients had higher frequencies than controls of roughly five TRBV segments, including TRBV5-6, TRBV5-1 and TRBV20-1.

Concerning this clonotype itself: Its antigen is as yet unknown.

The specimen was blood. The genes are TRBV12-3 or TRBV12-4 and TRBJ1-6; 9 bases line up with TRBD1. This clonotype was sampled from a girl between 10 and 17 years old with multiple sclerosis. The CDR3 spells CASSPGTGSSPLHF. CDR3 DNA: TGTGCCAGCAGCCCCGGGACAGGGTCCTCACCCCTCCACTTT.